The 25 T cell receptor beta chains below all came from one sample that was sequenced in a study of blood T cell repertoires in COVID-19. This table comes from immunoSEQ multiplex PCR, and its TCRdb copy is limited to in-frame clones, with some not included. The sample yields under 250,000 clones, about 80% seen once. Sequenced material: peripheral blood. The receptors come from a man between 45 and 60 years old with active or convalescent COVID-19.

This sequence joins TRBV9 and TRBJ2-7; a weak D match, TRBD2 (6 bases). The germline gives CDR1 SGDLS, CDR2 YYNGEE. The CDR3 loop spans 14 amino acids. V was cut by 0 bases and J by 5 bases, with 12 bases left in between. In DNA form, the CDR3 reads TGTGCCAGCAGCGTAGTGGCAGGAGGGGACGAGCAGTACTTC. Translated, it gives CASSVVAGGDEQYF.

The chain employs TRBV6-5 and TRBJ1-4, with D possibly being TRBD1 (5 bases). V was trimmed by 5 bases and J by 5 bases, leaving 12 bases between them. CDR1 and CDR2 (germline): MNHEY, SVGAGI. The CDR3 sequence is 14 residues long. CDR3 DNA sequence: TGTGCCAGCAGTAGAGGGGACTCCAATGAAAAACTGTTTTTT. It translates to CASSRGDSNEKLFF.

The chain links TRBV7-9 to TRBJ2-7, with 9 nucleotides matching TRBD2. The CDR3 runs to 15 residues. Trimming cost V 5 bases and J 3 bases; bases outside gene matches: 8. The germline V gene encodes CDR1 SEHNR and CDR2 FQNEAQ (reference sequence). As DNA, the CDR3 is TGTGCCAGCAGCCTACCGACTAGCGGTCACTACGAGCAGTACTTC. Protein sequence: CASSLPTSGHYEQYF.

The chain carries TRBV7-9 and TRBJ2-7, with D hard to call. From germline, CDR1 is SEHNR and CDR2 FQNEAQ (reference sequence). This CDR3 region has 16 residues. V was cut by 1 base and J by 0 bases, with 13 bases left in between. This CDR3 reads CASSLVVQRRSYEQYF. The CDR3 DNA follows: TGTGCCAGCAGCTTAGTGGTCCAGCGCCGCTCCTACGAGCAGTACTTC.

The chain joins TRBV4-2 to TRBJ2-5, with 9 positions matching TRBD1. Per germline, CDR1 LGHNA and CDR2 YNFKEQ. The CDR3 length is 15 residues. The V gene end was trimmed by 1 base and the J gene end by 3 bases; junction bases not matched to a gene: 3. The CDR3 DNA follows: TGTGCCAGCAGCCAAGGGGACAGGGACAAAGAGACCCAGTACTTC. Translated: CASSQGDRDKETQYF.

Points on this clone: This sample also contains other DNA sequences that code for the same CDR3. This rearrangement joins TRBV30 to TRBJ2-6; weak D call: TRBD1 (5 bases). V was clipped by 0 bases and J by 1 base, with 7 bases between them. Germline CDR1 reads GTSNPN; CDR2 reads SVGIG (reference sequence). The CDR3 spans 15 residues. This CDR3 is CAWSVGVSGANVLTF. The DNA for the CDR3 is TGTGCCTGGAGTGTAGGGGTTTCTGGGGCCAACGTCCTGACTTTC.

The chain combines TRBV19 with TRBJ1-5; D gene uncertain. Germline V lookup: CDR1 LNHDA, CDR2 SQIVND (reference sequence). Trimming left V 5 bases short and J 4 bases short, with 9 bases between. The CDR3 has 13 amino acids. The CDR3 nucleotides are TGTGCCAGTAGTCCCCGTCCTAATCAGCCCCAGCATTTT. This sequence encodes CASSPRPNQPQHF.

The chain recombines TRBV30 with TRBJ1-1; D not resolved. The CDR3 extends over 13 amino acids. V was shortened by 5 bases and J by 1 base, with 11 bases between the two germline ends. Germline CDR1 GTSNPN, CDR2 SVGIG (reference sequence). The chain's CDR3 is CAWETRANTEAFF. The DNA of the CDR3 is TGTGCCTGGGAGACTAGGGCGAACACTGAAGCTTTCTTT.

The chain carries TRBV6-5 and TRBJ1-6; D uncertain. CDR1 MNHEY and CDR2 SVGAGI come from the germline V gene. V was clipped by 4 bases and J by 9 bases, with 10 bases between them. The CDR3 length is 13 residues. The CDR3 DNA is TGTGCCAGCAGTTCGGGGTTGGGTTCACCCCTCCACTTT. Amino acid sequence: CASSSGLGSPLHF.

The chain uses TRBV10-3 and TRBJ2-2, with 8 bases that match TRBD1. Unmatched junction bases numbered 10, after V lost 4 bases and J lost 6 bases. The germline gives CDR1 ENHRY, CDR2 SYGVKD. This CDR3 comprises 16 residues. This CDR3 is CAISADRGGSAGELFF. The CDR3 DNA reads TGTGCCATCAGTGCAGACAGGGGCGGCAGCGCCGGGGAGCTGTTTTTT.

V and J are TRBV7-9 and TRBJ2-5; D may be TRBD1 (6 bases). V lost 1 base and J lost 5, with 14 bases in between. This CDR3 region has 15 residues. Germline V gives CDR1 SEHNR, CDR2 FQNEAQ (reference sequence). CDR3 protein: CASSLGTSQGETQYF. The CDR3 DNA is TGTGCCAGCAGCTTAGGGACCTCCCAGGGGGAGACCCAGTACTTC.

This chain joins TRBV6-6 and TRBJ2-7; 7 nucleotides match TRBD2. The J segment lost 6 bases and the V segment lost 0 bases, leaving 5 bases of the junction unmatched. Germline CDR1 MNHNY, CDR2 SVGAGI (reference sequence). The CDR3 extends over 14 amino acids. The CDR3 region is CASSYSGGVGEQYF. The CDR3 DNA follows: TGTGCCAGCAGTTACTCGGGAGGGGTGGGCGAGCAGTACTTC.

This clone was counted once. The rearrangement uses TRBV30 and TRBJ1-2, with 11 nucleotides matching TRBD1. V gave up 1 base and J gave up 4 bases; unmatched junction bases: 2. The CDR3 totals 14 residues. Germline CDR1 reads GTSNPN; CDR2 reads SVGIG (reference sequence). Written as DNA, the CDR3 is TGTGCCTGGAGTGCGGACAGGGGGCGCTATGGCTACACCTTC. It specifies CAWSADRGRYGYTF.

The chain has TRBV29-1 and TRBJ2-7, with 10 bases matching TRBD1. V was clipped by 7 bases and J by 3 bases; unmatched bases: 9. Per germline, CDR1 SQVTM and CDR2 ANQGSEA. This CDR3 contains 14 residues. The CDR3 spells CSATPGQGIYEQYF. CDR3 coding DNA: TGCAGCGCCACACCGGGACAGGGGATCTACGAGCAGTACTTC.

The rearrangement uses TRBV28 and TRBJ1-4, with 8 positions matching TRBD1. CDR1 MDHEN and CDR2 SYDVKM come from the germline V gene. Trimming at V came to 7 bases and at J to 5 bases, leaving 12 bases not matched to a gene. The CDR3 runs 16 residues. The CDR3 region is CASNSPGTGSNEKLFF. The CDR3 bases are TGTGCCAGCAACTCCCCCGGGACAGGTTCGAATGAAAAACTGTTTTTT.

The chain recombines TRBV14 with TRBJ2-7, with 7 bases that match TRBD2. V lost 0 bases to trimming and J lost 7 bases; unmatched junction nucleotides: 6. The CDR3 runs to 14 residues. Germline values: CDR1 SGHDN, CDR2 FVKESK. The chain's CDR3 is CASSQDLRGREQYF. The CDR3 region has the DNA TGTGCCAGCAGCCAAGATTTGCGGGGGAGGGAGCAGTACTTC.

CDR3 region: CASSDTASGANVLTF. CDR3 in DNA: TGTGCCAGCAGTGATACAGCATCTGGGGCCAACGTCCTGACTTTC. The rearrangement joins TRBV6-4 to TRBJ2-6; no definite D call. This CDR3 contains 15 residues. Germline V gene sequence: CDR1 MRHNA, CDR2 SNTAGT. The V end lost 3 bases, the J end lost 1 base, and 7 bases lay between the germline ends.

The chain combines TRBV4-3 with TRBJ1-1; TRBD1 matches 8 bases. This CDR3 region has 15 residues. Losses at the gene ends were 0 bases for V and 4 bases for J; bases not matched to a gene: 4. Germline V gives CDR1 LGHNA, CDR2 YSLEER. CDR3 coding DNA: TGCGCCAGCAGCCAAGACAGGGGGCGGAGCACTGAAGCTTTCTTT. This encodes CASSQDRGRSTEAFF.

The V gene is TRBV2, the J gene TRBJ2-2, with TRBD2 matching 7 bases. The CDR3 is made up of 15 amino acids. Germline values: CDR1 SNHLY, CDR2 FYNNEI. J was trimmed by 6 bases and V by 6 bases; bases with no gene match: 10. CDR3 sequence reads: CASRALSGVSGELFF. The CDR3 DNA sequence: TGTGCCAGCAGAGCGTTGAGCGGGGTGTCCGGGGAGCTGTTTTTT. Full variable domain (rest looked up from reference TRBV2 and TRBJ2-2): EPEVTQTPSHQVTQMGQEVILRCVPISNHLYFYWYRQILGQKVEFLVSFYNNEISEKSEIFDDQFSVERPDGSNFTLKIRSTKLEDSAMYFCASRALSGVSGELFFGEGSRLTVL.

A word on this clone: Other nucleotide sequences from this sample produce the same CDR3. The V gene is TRBV3-1 (or the pseudogene TRBV3-2), the J gene TRBJ2-3, with no clear D. Germline CDR1 is LGHDT and CDR2 is YNNKEL (reference sequence). This CDR3 is built from 14 residues. V was cut by 2 bases and J by 1 base, with 7 bases left in between. This CDR3 reads CASSQRGGTDTQYF. CDR3 DNA: TGTGCCAGCAGCCAAAGAGGTGGCACAGATACGCAGTATTTT.

CDR3 DNA: TGTGCCAGCAGTGAACGGCCCCAGGGGGGCTACAATGAGCAGTTCTTC. Its translation is CASSERPQGGYNEQFF. The chain is built from TRBV6-1 and TRBJ2-1, with D possibly matching TRBD1 (7 bases). This CDR3 is 16 amino acids long. In germline, CDR1 is MNHNS, CDR2 SASEGT. V gave up 2 bases and J gave up 3 bases, with 14 bases separating them.

This chain links TRBV27 with TRBJ1-2, with 10 bases lining up with TRBD1. Germline trimming cut 2 bases from V and 8 bases from J; bases unmatched to any gene: 2. The length of the CDR3 is 13 residues. The germline V gene encodes CDR1 MNHEY and CDR2 SMNVEV (reference sequence). The CDR3 DNA sequence: TGTGCCAGCAGTTTAGGGACAGGGGAAGGCTACACCTTC. This sequence encodes CASSLGTGEGYTF.

The chain links TRBV9 to TRBJ1-4; D is perhaps TRBD1 (6 bases). V lost 0 bases and J 5 bases, leaving 11 bases between the germline ends. Germline V gives CDR1 SGDLS, CDR2 YYNGEE. The CDR3 covers 15 residues. The CDR3 region is CASSVEGGKNEKLFF. In DNA form, the CDR3 reads TGTGCCAGCAGCGTAGAGGGGGGGAAGAATGAAAAACTGTTTTTT.

The genes are TRBV7-8 and TRBJ1-1; D is unclear. Deletions cut 1 base from V and 3 bases from J, with 15 bases between. Germline V gene sequence: CDR1 SGHVS, CDR2 FQNEAQ. This CDR3 is built from 16 residues. The CDR3 DNA is TGTGCCAGCAGCTTAGAGGTCCGGCGGATTGACACTGAAGCTTTCTTT. The encoded protein is CASSLEVRRIDTEAFF.

The chain links TRBV19 to TRBJ2-7, with 8 positions matching TRBD1. The CDR3 extends over 15 amino acids. The trim removed 5 bases at V and 2 bases at J, leaving 8 bases unmatched. CDR1 LNHDA and CDR2 SQIVND come from the germline V gene (reference sequence). The CDR3 DNA sequence: TGTGCCAGTAGTTCGCCGGGACAGGCAACCTACGAGCAGTACTTC. It translates to CASSSPGQATYEQYF.